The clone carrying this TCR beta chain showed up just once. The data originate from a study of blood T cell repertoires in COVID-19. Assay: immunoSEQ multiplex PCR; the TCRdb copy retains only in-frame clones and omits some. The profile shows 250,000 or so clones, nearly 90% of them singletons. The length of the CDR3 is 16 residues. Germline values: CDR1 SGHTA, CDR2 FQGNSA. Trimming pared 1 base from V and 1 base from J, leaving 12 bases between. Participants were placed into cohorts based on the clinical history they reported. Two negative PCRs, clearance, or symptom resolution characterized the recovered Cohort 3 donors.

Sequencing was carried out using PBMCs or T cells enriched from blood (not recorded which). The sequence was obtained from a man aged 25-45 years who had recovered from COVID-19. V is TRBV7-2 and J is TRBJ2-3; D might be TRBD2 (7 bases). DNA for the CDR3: TGTGCCAGCAGCTTAGGGGGGGGCAGACGCACAGATACGCAGTATTTT. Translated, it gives CASSLGGGRRTDTQYF.